The clone carrying this T cell receptor (beta chain) has more than one count but fewer than ten. Its target is unknown. Genomic DNA of every subset was divided equally among multiple immunoSEQ plates. This table comes from immunoSEQ multiplex PCR, and its TCRdb copy is limited to in-frame clones, with some not included. The sample lists 850,000 to 1,200,000 clones; about 76% were seen once. Germline lookup yields CDR1 WSHSY and CDR2 SAAADI. V shed 6 bases, J shed 7 bases, and the junction held 9 bases outside the gene matches. The CDR3 consists of 14 residues. The sample belongs to a study of shared clonotypes between healthy human individuals. Study background: Per donor, three plates held CD4 naive cells, three held CD4 memory, two held CD8 naive and one held CD8 memory.

Findings and caveats of the study: A reduction in generation probabilities was seen for non-shared clonotypes relative to those shared by all four donors.

This sequence joins TRBV10-2 and TRBJ1-5, with 7 bases identical to TRBD1. Sequences were obtained from memory CD4+ T cells sorted from blood. The subset is: CD45RA-negative fraction. The TCR was taken from a man younger than 35 in good health. The CDR3 is CASSPTGEAQPQHF. The CDR3 DNA is TGCGCCAGCAGCCCCACAGGGGAGGCACAGCCCCAGCATTTT.